The clone carrying this T cell receptor beta chain was seen repeatedly, ten times or more. The record originates from a study of metastatic and nonmetastatic thyroid tumors. Through MiXCR, TCRdb re-clonotyped the PCR reads. Of some 18,000 clones in the sample, about 20% are singletons; the top ten hold about 9.4%. All patients were treatment-naive before thyroid surgery. This CDR3 is 19 amino acids long. V gave up 4 bases and J gave up 1 base, with 20 bases separating them. CDR1 and CDR2 from the germline V gene are SGHTA and FQGNSA. This sequence originates from a male donor with papillary thyroid cancer or a benign thyroid nodule (not recorded which). Some clones in this sample may be carry-over from other donors' samples. What was sequenced was tumor tissue. V usage is TRBV7-2 and J usage is TRBJ2-6; the D gene could be TRBD1 or TRBD2 (5 bases each). The CDR3 here is CASSSGSGHRFSGANVLTF. Written as DNA, the CDR3 is TGTGCCAGCAGCTCAGGAAGCGGACACCGGTTTTCTGGGGCCAACGTCCTGACTTTC.